These T cell receptor beta chains were read from a single sample in a study of blood T cells in healthy people across ages. TCRdb independently ran MiXCR on the 5' RACE reads; one entry per CDR3 protein. This sample has 650,000 to 700,000 distinct CDR3 sequences, with around 32% found just once. Sequenced input: blood. Every receptor here comes from an elderly woman in good health. Each CDR3 is given with its conserved first and last residue. Fields, in order: J gene, clone size, D gene, V gene, CDR3 DNA, CDR3 protein. D genes are given only for firm matches. The size field is filled for only some rows; it gives once, few, many or a size class.

j_call: TRBJ2-3
clone_size: -
d_call: TRBD2
v_call: TRBV7-2
cdr3_nt: TGTGCCAGCAGTTATAGAACTAGCGGGAGAACAGATACGCAGTATTTT
cdr3_aa: CASSYRTSGRTDTQYF

j_call: TRBJ2-1
clone_size: many
d_call: TRBD2
v_call: TRBV20-1
cdr3_nt: TGCAGTGCTCATCTAGCGGGGGGGAGACACAATGAGCAGTTCTTC
cdr3_aa: CSAHLAGGRHNEQFF

j_call: TRBJ2-3
clone_size: many
d_call: -
v_call: TRBV29-1
cdr3_nt: TGCAGCGTTCTGGCAGGGTTGACAGATACGCAGTATTTT
cdr3_aa: CSVLAGLTDTQYF

j_call: TRBJ1-4
clone_size: -
d_call: -
v_call: TRBV18
cdr3_nt: TGTGCCAGCTCACCAGATAAGGGCAGGGTGGAAGAAAAACTGTTTTTT
cdr3_aa: CASSPDKGRVEEKLFF

j_call: TRBJ1-1
clone_size: once
d_call: -
v_call: TRBV2
cdr3_nt: TGTGCCAGCAGTATCGCGGCTGGGATGAACACCGAAGCTTTCTTT
cdr3_aa: CASSIAAGMNTEAFF

j_call: TRBJ1-4
clone_size: many
d_call: -
v_call: TRBV6-1
cdr3_nt: TGTGCCAGCAGTGATGCCCCTCTGACTAATGAAAAACTGTTTTTT
cdr3_aa: CASSDAPLTNEKLFF

j_call: TRBJ1-1
clone_size: -
d_call: -
v_call: TRBV4-3
cdr3_nt: TGCGCCAGCAGCCCTTTGGTGGGTTACACTGAAGCTTTCTTT
cdr3_aa: CASSPLVGYTEAFF

j_call: TRBJ2-3
clone_size: few
d_call: -
v_call: TRBV11-2
cdr3_nt: TGTGCCAGCAGCTTGTACGCAGTCACAGATACGCAGTATTTT
cdr3_aa: CASSLYAVTDTQYF

j_call: TRBJ2-7
clone_size: many
d_call: -
v_call: TRBV5-1
cdr3_nt: TGCGCCAGCGCCTTGGGTGCAGGGAGGTACGAGCAGTACTTC
cdr3_aa: CASALGAGRYEQYF

j_call: TRBJ2-1
clone_size: many
d_call: -
v_call: TRBV30
cdr3_nt: TGTGCCTGGACTGGGGTTAGGGTCAATGAGCAGTTCTTC
cdr3_aa: CAWTGVRVNEQFF

j_call: TRBJ2-1
clone_size: -
d_call: -
v_call: TRBV3-1
cdr3_nt: TGTGCCAGCAGCCAACTGGGGGCAGATGAGCAGTTCTTC
cdr3_aa: CASSQLGADEQFF

j_call: TRBJ1-2
clone_size: -
d_call: -
v_call: TRBV7-2
cdr3_nt: TGTGCCAGCAGCCCCACTAGCGGGGCGCGGGTCTATGGCTACACCTTC
cdr3_aa: CASSPTSGARVYGYTF

j_call: TRBJ1-4
clone_size: -
d_call: -
v_call: TRBV4-1
cdr3_nt: TGCGCCAGCAGCGAAAGGGCAGGAGATGTTGCAACTAATGAAAAACTGTTTTTT
cdr3_aa: CASSERAGDVATNEKLFF

j_call: TRBJ1-1
clone_size: -
d_call: TRBD1
v_call: TRBV29-1
cdr3_nt: TGCAGCGTCCACAGGGGGATGAACACTGAAGCTTTCTTT
cdr3_aa: CSVHRGMNTEAFF

j_call: TRBJ1-1
clone_size: -
d_call: -
v_call: TRBV5-1
cdr3_nt: TGCGCCAGCAGCTTGGCCGAGGACAGTTTCAGCACTGAGGCTTTCTTT
cdr3_aa: CASSLAEDSFSTEAFF

j_call: TRBJ2-2
clone_size: many
d_call: TRBD1
v_call: TRBV3-1
cdr3_nt: TGTGCCAGCAGCCAAAACAGGGGACCCACCGGGGAGCTGTTTTTT
cdr3_aa: CASSQNRGPTGELFF

j_call: TRBJ2-7
clone_size: many
d_call: -
v_call: TRBV2
cdr3_nt: TGTGCCAGCAGTGAGGATGGGGGCGAGCAGTACTTC
cdr3_aa: CASSEDGGEQYF

j_call: TRBJ2-1
clone_size: many
d_call: TRBD1
v_call: TRBV24-1
cdr3_nt: TGTGCCACCAGTGATCCCGGACAGGGTGATAATGAGCAGTTCTTC
cdr3_aa: CATSDPGQGDNEQFF

j_call: TRBJ2-5
clone_size: many
d_call: TRBD1
v_call: TRBV20-1
cdr3_nt: TGCAGTGCTTACTCGGACAGGTTAGAGACCCAGTACTTC
cdr3_aa: CSAYSDRLETQYF

j_call: TRBJ2-7
clone_size: many
d_call: -
v_call: TRBV9
cdr3_nt: TGTGCCAGCAGCGAATCAGGGGTCGCGGGCGAGCAGTACTTC
cdr3_aa: CASSESGVAGEQYF

j_call: TRBJ2-1
clone_size: many
d_call: -
v_call: TRBV7-6
cdr3_nt: TGTGCCAGCAGCCCCTTCGGCGGGGTTCAAGGCAATGAGCAGTTCTTC
cdr3_aa: CASSPFGGVQGNEQFF

j_call: TRBJ1-1
clone_size: -
d_call: -
v_call: TRBV27
cdr3_nt: TGTGCCAGCAGTTTAGCCTCGCAGGCCTCGGGAACTGAAGCTTTCTTT
cdr3_aa: CASSLASQASGTEAFF

j_call: TRBJ1-4
clone_size: -
d_call: TRBD1
v_call: TRBV25-1
cdr3_nt: TGTGCCAGCAGCTCGGTGGACAGGATAAATGAAAAACTGTTTTTT
cdr3_aa: CASSSVDRINEKLFF

j_call: TRBJ2-3
clone_size: -
d_call: TRBD2
v_call: TRBV20-1
cdr3_nt: TGCAGTGCTCAACCTTATAGCGGGGAGGCCTCAGATACGCAGTATTTT
cdr3_aa: CSAQPYSGEASDTQYF

j_call: TRBJ2-3
clone_size: -
d_call: -
v_call: TRBV6-1
cdr3_nt: TGTGCCAGCAGTGGGGTAGATACGCAGTATTTT
cdr3_aa: CASSGVDTQYF

j_call: TRBJ2-7
clone_size: medium-sized
d_call: TRBD1
v_call: TRBV12-3/TRBV12-4
cdr3_nt: TGTGCCAGCAGTTTACGAACAGGGGCAGGCTACGAGCAGTACTTC
cdr3_aa: CASSLRTGAGYEQYF

j_call: TRBJ2-7
clone_size: few
d_call: TRBD1
v_call: TRBV5-1
cdr3_nt: TGCGCCAGCAGGCCAGGACAGGGGGACTCCTACGAGCAGTACTTC
cdr3_aa: CASRPGQGDSYEQYF

j_call: TRBJ2-1
clone_size: many
d_call: TRBD1
v_call: TRBV20-1
cdr3_nt: TGCAGTGCTACAAAGGGGGGACAGGGGGTCCACAATGAGCAGTTCTTC
cdr3_aa: CSATKGGQGVHNEQFF

j_call: TRBJ1-1
clone_size: -
d_call: -
v_call: TRBV29-1
cdr3_nt: TGCAGCGTTGCGACAGGTCTGAACACTGAAGCTTTCTTT
cdr3_aa: CSVATGLNTEAFF

j_call: TRBJ1-1
clone_size: few
d_call: -
v_call: TRBV5-1
cdr3_nt: TGCGCCAGCAGCGCTACCCTTGGGACCGCGACTGAAGCTTTCTTT
cdr3_aa: CASSATLGTATEAFF

j_call: TRBJ2-7
clone_size: many
d_call: -
v_call: TRBV30
cdr3_nt: TGTGCCTGGAGTTCTGGGACACCCGCTGTTAAGCAGTACTTC
cdr3_aa: CAWSSGTPAVKQYF

j_call: TRBJ2-5
clone_size: many
d_call: TRBD2
v_call: TRBV6-2/TRBV6-3
cdr3_nt: TGTGCCAGCAGCTCCTCCTTAGCGGGAACAGAGACCCAGTACTTC
cdr3_aa: CASSSSLAGTETQYF

j_call: TRBJ2-5
clone_size: many
d_call: TRBD2
v_call: TRBV12-3/TRBV12-4
cdr3_nt: TGTGCCAGCAGCCGTCGGGGGGAGAGACCAGAGACCCAGTACTTC
cdr3_aa: CASSRRGERPETQYF

j_call: TRBJ2-1
clone_size: many
d_call: TRBD2
v_call: TRBV19
cdr3_nt: TGTGCCAGTAGGGTAGCGGGGGGCCGGGATGAGCAGTTCTTC
cdr3_aa: CASRVAGGRDEQFF

j_call: TRBJ2-1
clone_size: -
d_call: -
v_call: TRBV7-3
cdr3_nt: TGTGCCAGCAGCCCTTGGACTGGGGGTGACAATGAGCAGTTCTTC
cdr3_aa: CASSPWTGGDNEQFF

j_call: TRBJ1-6
clone_size: -
d_call: -
v_call: TRBV6-5
cdr3_nt: TGTGCCAGCAGTTACCAGGGTACACCCCTCCACTTT
cdr3_aa: CASSYQGTPLHF

j_call: TRBJ2-5
clone_size: many
d_call: -
v_call: TRBV7-2
cdr3_nt: TGTGCCAGCAGCCCGGGCCAGACCCAGTACTTC
cdr3_aa: CASSPGQTQYF

j_call: TRBJ2-5
clone_size: -
d_call: -
v_call: TRBV10-3
cdr3_nt: TGTGCCATCAGTAGCGGCCAAGAGACCCAGTACTTC
cdr3_aa: CAISSGQETQYF

j_call: TRBJ1-6
clone_size: few
d_call: TRBD1
v_call: TRBV4-2
cdr3_nt: TGTGCCAGCAGCCAAGCTAGACAGGGTAGGGATTCACCCCTCCACTTT
cdr3_aa: CASSQARQGRDSPLHF

j_call: TRBJ2-3
clone_size: many
d_call: TRBD2
v_call: TRBV20-1
cdr3_nt: TGCAGTGCTCCGGGGAGAGCGGGGGGTCCTCTTGGGCAGTATTTT
cdr3_aa: CSAPGRAGGPLGQYF

j_call: TRBJ2-6
clone_size: many
d_call: TRBD1
v_call: TRBV5-1
cdr3_nt: TGCGCCAGCAGCGGGGCAGACAGGGGATGGTCTGGGGCCAACGTCCTGACTTTC
cdr3_aa: CASSGADRGWSGANVLTF

j_call: TRBJ2-1
clone_size: many
d_call: -
v_call: TRBV5-4
cdr3_nt: TGTGCCAGCAGCTTGCCCTTACAGGGAAATGAGCAGTTCTTC
cdr3_aa: CASSLPLQGNEQFF

j_call: TRBJ1-1
clone_size: -
d_call: -
v_call: TRBV7-6
cdr3_nt: TGTGCCAGCAGCTTAGTGATGGATGAAGCTTTCTTT
cdr3_aa: CASSLVMDEAFF

j_call: TRBJ2-2
clone_size: -
d_call: TRBD1
v_call: TRBV25-1
cdr3_nt: TGTGTCAGCAGTGAATCCAGATACAGGGGGCGCATCACCGGGGAGCTGTTTTTT
cdr3_aa: CVSSESRYRGRITGELFF

j_call: TRBJ2-1
clone_size: -
d_call: -
v_call: TRBV28
cdr3_nt: TGTGCCACAGGCAGGGAATTTGAGCAGTTCTTC
cdr3_aa: CATGREFEQFF